This T cell receptor (beta chain) was captured in a study of a mutant IDH1 vaccine in newly diagnosed glioma. Assay: immunoSEQ multiplex PCR; the TCRdb copy retains only in-frame clones and omits some. The sample contains roughly 56,000 clones, roughly 72% of which appear only once. Time point noted: week 47, end of study. The content of each vaccine dose was 300 ug of mutant IDH1 20-mer peptide, and topical imiquimod accompanied it. In every donor, the tumor was a new WHO grade 3 or 4 IDH1-mutant, ATRX-lost astrocytoma. On this clone: As yet, its antigen is unknown.

The sample here was PBMCs, taken from a glioma patient whose treatment included an IDH1 peptide vaccine. This TCR came from a woman aged 35 to 49 with glioma. Some clones in this sample may be carry-over from other donors' samples.

Here the CDR3 reads CASSKRTGDTAFF. CDR3 DNA: TGTGCCAGTAGTAAGCGGACAGGGGATACGGCTTTCTTT. The gene calls are TRBV19 and TRBJ1-1, with TRBD1 matching over 9 bases. V dropped 4 bases and J dropped 11; count of bases not matched to a gene: 8. The CDR3 sequence is 13 residues long. Germline V lookup: CDR1 LNHDA, CDR2 SQIVND (reference sequence).